A selection of T cell receptor beta chains follows, all from one sample in a study of T cells in Graves' hyperthyroidism and ophthalmopathy. MiXCR, run by TCRdb on the multiplex PCR reads, gives a single entry per CDR3 protein. The top ten hold approximately 26% of the sample, which has some 510,000 distinct CDR3 sequences, about 20% seen once. The sequenced sample consisted of blood. The source of these receptors is a man aged 18 to 35 with Graves' hyperthyroidism. Each CDR3 is given with its conserved first and last residue. The D gene is left open where the match is weak. Clone size, where shown, is once, few, many, or a class for clones that have expanded.

J: TRBJ2-7; D: -; size: many; V: TRBV28; CDR3: CASFGAAEEQYF; DNA: TGTGCCAGCTTTGGAGCGGCGGAGGAGCAGTACTTC
J: TRBJ2-7; D: -; size: many; V: TRBV6-5; CDR3: CASTSGRSEQYF; DNA: TGTGCCAGCACCTCGGGTCGGAGCGAGCAGTACTTC
J: TRBJ2-2; D: -; size: many; V: TRBV12-5; CDR3: CASGLRGTGTGELFF; DNA: TGTGCTAGTGGTTTGCGGGGAACCGGCACCGGGGAGCTGTTTTTT
J: TRBJ1-3; D: -; size: few; V: TRBV15; CDR3: CATSRDDWTAGNTIYF; DNA: TGTGCCACCAGCAGAGATGATTGGACAGCAGGAAACACCATATATTTT
J: TRBJ1-1; D: TRBD1; size: many; V: TRBV6-1; CDR3: CASSGVPGQGAEAFF; DNA: TGTGCCAGCAGTGGGGTGCCGGGACAGGGGGCTGAAGCTTTCTTT
J: TRBJ1-1; D: -; size: -; V: TRBV20-1; CDR3: CSAAPGDTEAFF; DNA: TGCAGTGCTGCGCCAGGGGACACTGAAGCTTTCTTT
J: TRBJ2-3; D: -; size: -; V: TRBV6-1; CDR3: CASTHGTDTQYF; DNA: TGTGCCAGCACCCATGGCACAGATACGCAGTATTTT
J: TRBJ1-5; D: TRBD1; size: many; V: TRBV12-5; CDR3: CASGHRDRGGQPQHF; DNA: TGTGCTAGTGGTCACCGGGACAGGGGAGGGCAGCCCCAGCATTTT
J: TRBJ1-1; D: -; size: few; V: TRBV2; CDR3: CASSEEVVGASTEAFF; DNA: TGTGCCAGCAGTGAAGAGGTGGTGGGGGCTAGTACTGAAGCTTTCTTT
J: TRBJ2-5; D: -; size: many; V: TRBV18; CDR3: CASSAVGETQYF; DNA: TGTGCCAGCTCGGCGGTAGGGGAGACCCAGTACTTC
J: TRBJ1-4; D: TRBD1; size: -; V: TRBV30; CDR3: CAWSNRDRANEKLFF; DNA: TGTGCCTGGAGCAACCGGGACAGGGCTAATGAAAAACTGTTTTTT
J: TRBJ1-6; D: -; size: few; V: TRBV6-1; CDR3: CASRQGTGGSPLHF; DNA: TGTGCCAGCAGGCAAGGAACGGGTGGGTCACCCCTCCACTTT
J: TRBJ1-5; D: TRBD1; size: many; V: TRBV12-3/TRBV12-4; CDR3: CASSPGTGLQPQHF; DNA: TGTGCCAGCAGTCCCGGGACAGGGTTGCAGCCCCAGCATTTT
J: TRBJ2-2; D: -; size: few; V: TRBV18; CDR3: CASSPPSGNTGELFF; DNA: TGTGCCAGCTCACCACCGTCAGGGAACACCGGGGAGCTGTTTTTT
J: TRBJ2-5; D: -; size: -; V: TRBV28; CDR3: CASSTPTDRETQYF; DNA: TGCGCCAGCAGCACACCGACCGACCGGGAGACCCAGTACTTC
J: TRBJ1-5; D: -; size: -; V: TRBV6-1; CDR3: CASSPPGYQPQHF; DNA: TGTGCCAGCAGCCCCCCGGGGTATCAGCCCCAGCATTTT
J: TRBJ1-1; D: -; size: -; V: TRBV20-1; CDR3: CSALATNTDAFF; DNA: TGCAGTGCCCTAGCGACGAACACTGATGCTTTCTTT
J: TRBJ1-1; D: -; size: many; V: TRBV7-9; CDR3: CASSLGGWGSNTEAFF; DNA: TGTGCCAGCAGCTTAGGTGGGTGGGGCTCAAACACTGAAGCTTTCTTT
J: TRBJ1-5; D: -; size: many; V: TRBV19; CDR3: CASSSHTGRNQPQHF; DNA: TGTGCCAGTAGTTCCCATACGGGACGGAATCAGCCCCAGCATTTT
J: TRBJ2-5; D: -; size: many; V: TRBV2; CDR3: CASSFEKQETQYF; DNA: TGTGCCAGCAGCTTCGAAAAACAAGAGACCCAGTACTTC
J: TRBJ1-2; D: -; size: -; V: TRBV24-1; CDR3: CATSQGGVNGYTF; DNA: TGTGCCACCAGTCAGGGTGGCGTAAATGGCTACACCTTC
J: TRBJ1-5; D: -; size: -; V: TRBV7-2; CDR3: CASSQRNSNQPQHF; DNA: TGTGCCAGCAGCCAGAGGAATAGCAATCAGCCCCAGCATTTT
J: TRBJ1-5; D: TRBD1; size: -; V: TRBV12-3/TRBV12-4; CDR3: CASSLADRGGNQPQHF; DNA: TGTGCCAGCAGTTTGGCGGACAGGGGTGGCAATCAGCCCCAGCATTTT
J: TRBJ2-7; D: -; size: -; V: TRBV15; CDR3: CATSRVGGGEQYF; DNA: TGTGCCACCAGCAGAGTTGGGGGAGGCGAGCAGTACTTC
J: TRBJ1-5; D: TRBD1; size: many; V: TRBV28; CDR3: CASRPTGTGVQPQHF; DNA: TGTGCCAGCAGACCAACCGGGACAGGGGTTCAGCCCCAGCATTTT
J: TRBJ1-3; D: TRBD1; size: few; V: TRBV6-1; CDR3: CASRARQGGSGNTIYF; DNA: TGTGCCAGCAGGGCCAGACAGGGAGGGTCTGGAAACACCATATATTTT
J: TRBJ2-7; D: TRBD2; size: -; V: TRBV9; CDR3: CASSPGGSTYEQYF; DNA: TGTGCCAGCAGCCCGGGGGGGTCGACCTACGAGCAGTACTTC
J: TRBJ1-5; D: -; size: many; V: TRBV15; CDR3: CATSRDRAGQPQHF; DNA: TGTGCCACCAGCAGAGACAGGGCGGGTCAGCCCCAGCATTTT
J: TRBJ2-2; D: -; size: many; V: TRBV28; CDR3: CASLPGTLNTGELFF; DNA: TGTGCCAGCCTCCCCGGGACATTGAACACCGGGGAGCTGTTTTTT
J: TRBJ2-6; D: -; size: many; V: TRBV6-1; CDR3: CASLSTSGANVLTF; DNA: TGTGCCAGCCTATCGACTTCTGGGGCCAACGTCCTGACTTTC
J: TRBJ2-2; D: -; size: few; V: TRBV11-2; CDR3: CASSRGTSSETGELFF; DNA: TGTGCCAGCAGCCGGGGGACATCTTCTGAAACCGGGGAGCTGTTTTTT
J: TRBJ1-5; D: -; size: few; V: TRBV29-1; CDR3: CDSRPVGPQHF; DNA: TGTGATTCAAGGCCCGTGGGGCCCCAGCATTTT
J: TRBJ2-7; D: TRBD1; size: many; V: TRBV11-2; CDR3: CASTSGTAYYEQYF; DNA: TGTGCCAGCACCTCCGGGACAGCGTACTACGAGCAGTACTTC
J: TRBJ2-7; D: TRBD1; size: many; V: TRBV27; CDR3: CASSFGTGKSYEQYF; DNA: TGTGCCAGCAGTTTCGGGACAGGGAAGTCCTACGAGCAGTACTTC
J: TRBJ1-1; D: TRBD1; size: many; V: TRBV28; CDR3: CASNRRDRLNTEAFF; DNA: TGTGCCAGCAATCGACGGGACAGGCTGAACACTGAAGCTTTCTTT
J: TRBJ1-3; D: TRBD1; size: many; V: TRBV2; CDR3: CASKRTGSSGNTIYF; DNA: TGTGCCAGCAAGCGGACAGGGTCCTCTGGAAACACCATATATTTT
J: TRBJ2-7; D: -; size: -; V: TRBV30; CDR3: CAWNGRGEHYF; DNA: TGTGCCTGGAATGGTCGGGGCGAGCATTACTTC
J: TRBJ2-7; D: -; size: many; V: TRBV28; CDR3: CASRPRYVGTLYEQYF; DNA: TGTGCCAGCCGCCCACGATACGTCGGGACACTTTACGAGCAGTACTTC
J: TRBJ2-5; D: TRBD1; size: many; V: TRBV29-1; CDR3: CSVEGRVDRGLETQYF; DNA: TGCAGCGTTGAAGGTCGGGTCGACAGGGGGCTAGAGACCCAGTACTTC